The rows below give T cell receptor beta chains drawn from one sample of a study of cytomegalovirus exposure and HLA in healthy donors. Data came from immunoSEQ multiplex PCR; TCRdb stores just in-frame clones and leaves some out. The sample lists 110,000 or so clones, roughly nine tenths seen once, with nearly 4.5% in the top ten. The sample comprised PBMCs. The receptor set was obtained from a man between 18 and 29 years old in good health and CMV-seropositive. Both conserved end residues are part of each CDR3. A D gene is named only where the DNA matches it firmly. Some rows mark clone size as missing; the rest say once, few, many or name a class of expanded clone.

J gene,clone size,D gene,V gene,CDR3 DNA,CDR3 protein
TRBJ1-6,NA,NA,TRBV27,TGTGCCAGCAGTCTCCGGTCCTACCGCTCCTATAATTCACCCCTCCACTTT,CASSLRSYRSYNSPLHF
TRBJ1-1,NA,TRBD1,TRBV5-1,TGCGCCAGCAGCTTGACAGGGGGCCTTCTACCCTACACTGAAGCTTTCTTT,CASSLTGGLLPYTEAFF
TRBJ1-4,NA,TRBD1,TRBV27,TGTGCCAGCAGTTTAGAGGGGACAGTAGGTGAAAAACTGTTTTTT,CASSLEGTVGEKLFF
TRBJ1-1,NA,TRBD1,TRBV4-1,TGCGCCAGCAGCCGCGGGACAGGGGGCTCTGAAGCTTTCTTT,CASSRGTGGSEAFF
TRBJ2-7,NA,TRBD1,TRBV6-1,TGTGCCAGCAGTGCGGGACAGGGAATCTACAAGCAGTACTTC,CASSAGQGIYKQYF
TRBJ1-4,NA,NA,TRBV4-3,TGCGCCAGCAGCCAAGAACAGAGAACTAATGAAAAACTGTTTTTT,CASSQEQRTNEKLFF
TRBJ1-6,NA,NA,TRBV6-6,TGTGCCAGCAGTGATCGGGACAACTCACCCCTCCACTTT,CASSDRDNSPLHF
TRBJ2-7,NA,TRBD1,TRBV7-9,TGTGCCAGCAGCTATGGACAGGGGGCTTTCGGCTACGAGCAGTACTTC,CASSYGQGAFGYEQYF
TRBJ1-1,NA,TRBD1,TRBV7-2,TGTGCCAGCAGCTTACGACAGGGGAGGGAAGCTTTCTTT,CASSLRQGREAFF
TRBJ1-2,NA,NA,TRBV7-9,TGTGCCAGCACCAACAGGGAGCAGATCTATGGCTACACCTTC,CASTNREQIYGYTF
TRBJ1-1,NA,NA,TRBV19,TGTGCCAGTAGGGAAAGGGGGAACACTGAAGCTTTCTTT,CASRERGNTEAFF
TRBJ2-1,NA,TRBD1,TRBV19,TGTGCCAGTAGTACACTAGTCCAGGGACAGGGCCCTTACAATGAGCAGTTCTTC,CASSTLVQGQGPYNEQFF
TRBJ2-1,NA,TRBD1,TRBV18,TGTGCCAGCTCACGGACAGGGGAGAATGAGCAGTTCTTC,CASSRTGENEQFF
TRBJ2-3,NA,NA,TRBV28,TGTGCCAGCAGTTTAGGTTCGGGAATTGATACGCAGTATTTT,CASSLGSGIDTQYF
TRBJ2-7,NA,NA,TRBV5-6,TGTGCCAGCAGCTCTGACTGGACAGCCTACGAGCAGTACTTC,CASSSDWTAYEQYF
TRBJ1-5,NA,TRBD1,TRBV19,TGTGCCAGTAGCGAATATCGACAGGGGGCTTCTTGGAATCAGCCCCAGCATTTT,CASSEYRQGASWNQPQHF
TRBJ2-1,NA,NA,TRBV4-2,TGTGCCAGCAGCCAAGCCGGGGGGCGGGGAACTTACAATGAGCAGTTCTTC,CASSQAGGRGTYNEQFF
TRBJ2-3,NA,NA,TRBV11-2,TGTGCCAGCAGCTTAGGCAGGGACACAGATACGCAGTATTTT,CASSLGRDTDTQYF
TRBJ1-2,NA,NA,TRBV18,TGTGCCAGCTCACCGCCTTCCACAGGGCCCCTCTATGGCTACACCTTC,CASSPPSTGPLYGYTF
TRBJ1-6,NA,TRBD1,TRBV12-5,TGTGCTAGTGCCGGACAGGGATTCGGCTCCTATAATTCACCCCTCCACTTT,CASAGQGFGSYNSPLHF
TRBJ2-1,NA,TRBD2,TRBV6-4,TGTGCCAGCAGTCACACTAGCGGGGGGTCCAATGAGCAGTTCTTC,CASSHTSGGSNEQFF
TRBJ1-6,few,TRBD1,TRBV28,TGTGCCAGCAGGAGACAGGGTCTGAACACCAATTCACCCCTCCACTTT,CASRRQGLNTNSPLHF
TRBJ2-6,NA,TRBD1,TRBV10-3,TGTGCCATCACAGACAGGGGGTTCTCTGGGGCCAACGTCCTGACTTTC,CAITDRGFSGANVLTF
TRBJ1-6,NA,NA,TRBV10-3,TGTGCCATCAGTGAGGGGCAGCCTTATAATTCACCCCTCCACTTT,CAISEGQPYNSPLHF
TRBJ2-1,NA,NA,TRBV27,TGTGCCAGCAGTAAAACTAGGTACAATGAGCAGTTCTTC,CASSKTRYNEQFF
TRBJ1-2,few,TRBD1,TRBV16,TGTGCCAGCAACCAGGGGGGTAACTATGGCTACACCTTC,CASNQGGNYGYTF
TRBJ2-6,NA,NA,TRBV5-1,TGCGCCAGCAGCTTGGCAAACAGCTCTGGGGCCAACGTCCTGACTTTC,CASSLANSSGANVLTF
TRBJ1-1,NA,NA,TRBV19,TGTGCCAGTAGGCGGGGGGCTGAAGCTTTCTTT,CASRRGAEAFF
TRBJ2-1,NA,NA,TRBV11-3,TGTGCCAGCAGTCTAATTAGGGAGAATGAGCAGTTCTTC,CASSLIRENEQFF
TRBJ1-2,NA,NA,TRBV5-4,TGTGCCAGCAGTCGCGATGGTATCTATGGCTACACCTTC,CASSRDGIYGYTF
TRBJ2-2,once,NA,TRBV27,TGTGCCAGCAGTTTACGTGGGCATACGAACACCGGGGAGCTGTTTTTT,CASSLRGHTNTGELFF
TRBJ2-7,NA,NA,TRBV27,TGTGCCAGCAGTTTTAATAGAGGAAGCGAGCAGTACTTC,CASSFNRGSEQYF